Sequencing of this T cell receptor beta chain was carried out in a study of somatic mutations in cytotoxic T cells in rheumatoid arthritis. Libraries were prepared by immunoSEQ multiplex PCR; TCRdb keeps only in-frame clonotypes and omits some of them. This sample has roughly 16,000 clones; about 72% occur once, and the top ten carry 12%. By sample fraction, this clone is large. The CDR3 spans 15 residues. Germline CDR1 is SGHNT and CDR2 is YENEEA. The junction had 6 bases not matched to a gene; V was cut back by 6 bases and J by 3 bases. The chain links TRBV11-3 to TRBJ2-3, with 10 bases lining up with TRBD1. The source material was CD8+ T cells sorted from blood. The TCR was taken from an adult with rheumatoid arthritis. CDR3 bases: TGTGCCAGCAGTTCCGGGACAGGGGTGACAGATACGCAGTATTTT. Residues: CASSSGTGVTDTQYF.